This TCR beta chain is drawn from a study of naive and memory T cell subsets. Study-wide results and limits: In naive cells, over 95% of TCR sequences were seen only once.

This CDR3 is 20 amino acids long. The germline CDR1 and CDR2 sequences are SGHRS and YFSETQ. J was trimmed by 0 bases and V by 0 bases; bases with no gene match: 15. An equimolar mix of two oligonucleotides served as the beta constant-region primer for TRBC1 and TRBC2. TCRdb ran MiXCR on the UMI-ligation and nested PCR reads and lists one entry per CDR3 protein. The sample comprises 150,000 or so distinct CDR3 sequences, about 17% of which are singletons, and roughly 0.14% rests with the top ten. Only a few counts were recorded for this clonotype. What it recognizes is unknown. V is TRBV5-1 and J is TRBJ2-1, with 7 bases fitting TRBD2. The sequence was obtained from a human donor in good health. What was sequenced was naive CD4+ T cells from blood. Here the CDR3 DNA reads TGCGCCAGCAGCTTGGCCGGTATGACTAGCCGACTTAGCTCCTACAATGAGCAGTTCTTC. This sequence encodes CASSLAGMTSRLSSYNEQFF.